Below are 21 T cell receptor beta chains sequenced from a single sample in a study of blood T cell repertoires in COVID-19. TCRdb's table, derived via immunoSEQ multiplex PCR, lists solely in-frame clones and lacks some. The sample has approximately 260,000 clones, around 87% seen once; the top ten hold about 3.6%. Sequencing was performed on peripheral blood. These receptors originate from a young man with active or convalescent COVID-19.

In nucleotides, the CDR3 is TGTGCCAGCAGTCCGTCGACAGGGGCCGTAAACACCATATATTTT. Its protein is CASSPSTGAVNTIYF. This chain links TRBV6-5 with TRBJ1-3, with 8 bases lining up with TRBD1. CDR3 size: 15 residues. J lost 6 bases, V lost 5 bases, and 9 bases had no gene match. CDR1 is MNHEY, CDR2 SVGAGI, per germline.

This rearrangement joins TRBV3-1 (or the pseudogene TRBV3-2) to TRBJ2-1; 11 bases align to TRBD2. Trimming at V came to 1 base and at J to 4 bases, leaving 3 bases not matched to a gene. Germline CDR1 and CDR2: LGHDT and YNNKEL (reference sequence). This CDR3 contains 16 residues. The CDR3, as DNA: TGTGCCAGCAGCCAAGGTGGGACTAGCGGTTACAATGAGCAGTTCTTC. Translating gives CASSQGGTSGYNEQFF.

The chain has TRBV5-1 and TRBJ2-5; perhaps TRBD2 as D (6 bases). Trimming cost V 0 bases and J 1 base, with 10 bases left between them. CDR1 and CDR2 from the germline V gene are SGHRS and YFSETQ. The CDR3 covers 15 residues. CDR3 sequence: CASSLEGTPQETQYF. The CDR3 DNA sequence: TGCGCCAGCAGCTTGGAGGGGACTCCCCAAGAGACCCAGTACTTC.

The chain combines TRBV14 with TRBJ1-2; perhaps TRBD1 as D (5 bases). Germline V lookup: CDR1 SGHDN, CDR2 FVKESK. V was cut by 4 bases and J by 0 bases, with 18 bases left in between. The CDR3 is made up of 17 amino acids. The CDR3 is CASSRRGLGDTNYGYTF. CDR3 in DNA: TGTGCCAGCAGCCGAAGGGGACTAGGGGATACTAACTATGGCTACACCTTC. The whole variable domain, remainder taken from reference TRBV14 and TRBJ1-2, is EAGVTQFPSHSVIEKGQTVTLRCDPISGHDNLYWYRRVMGKEIKFLLHFVKESKQDESGMPNNRFLAERTGGTYSTLKVQPAELEDSGVYFCASSRRGLGDTNYGYTFGSGTRLTVV.

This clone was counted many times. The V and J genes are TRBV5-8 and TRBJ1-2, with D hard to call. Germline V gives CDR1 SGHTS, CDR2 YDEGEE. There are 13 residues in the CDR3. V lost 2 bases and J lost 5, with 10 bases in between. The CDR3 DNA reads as TGTGCCAGCAGCTTCGGACTCTCATATGGCTACACCTTC. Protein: CASSFGLSYGYTF. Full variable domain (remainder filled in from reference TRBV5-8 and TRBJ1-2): EAGVTQSPTHLIKTRGQQATLRCSPISGHTSVYWYQQALGLGLQFLLWYDEGEERNRGNFPPRFSGRQFPNYSSELNVNALELEDSALYLCASSFGLSYGYTFGSGTRLTVV.

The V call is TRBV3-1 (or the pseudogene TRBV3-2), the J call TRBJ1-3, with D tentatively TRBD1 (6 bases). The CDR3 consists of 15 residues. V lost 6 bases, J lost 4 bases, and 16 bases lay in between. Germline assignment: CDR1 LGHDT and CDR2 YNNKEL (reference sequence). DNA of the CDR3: TGTGCCAGCAGTTACAGGGAAAGGGAAGGAAACACCATATATTTT. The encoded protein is CASSYREREGNTIYF.

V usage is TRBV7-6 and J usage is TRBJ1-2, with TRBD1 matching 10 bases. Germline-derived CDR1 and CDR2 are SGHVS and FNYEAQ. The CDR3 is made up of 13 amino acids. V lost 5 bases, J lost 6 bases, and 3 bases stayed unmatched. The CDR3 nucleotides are TGTGCCAGCAGCGTGGACAGGGGGGATGGCTACACCTTC. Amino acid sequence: CASSVDRGDGYTF.

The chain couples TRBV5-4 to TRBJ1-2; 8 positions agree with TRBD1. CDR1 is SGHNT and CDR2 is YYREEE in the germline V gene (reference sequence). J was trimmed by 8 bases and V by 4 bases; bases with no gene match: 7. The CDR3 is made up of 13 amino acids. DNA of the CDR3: TGTGCCAGCAGCCAAGGACAGGGTGGAGGCTACACCTTC. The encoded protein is CASSQGQGGGYTF.

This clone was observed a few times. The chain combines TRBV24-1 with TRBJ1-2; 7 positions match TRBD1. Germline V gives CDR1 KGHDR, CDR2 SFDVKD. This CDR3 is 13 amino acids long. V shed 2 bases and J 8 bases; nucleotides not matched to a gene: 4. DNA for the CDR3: TGTGCCACCAGTGATTCAGACAGGGAGGGCTACACCTTC. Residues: CATSDSDREGYTF.

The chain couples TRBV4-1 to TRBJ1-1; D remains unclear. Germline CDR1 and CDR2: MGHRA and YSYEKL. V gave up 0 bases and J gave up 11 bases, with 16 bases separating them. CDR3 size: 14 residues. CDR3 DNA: TGCGCCAGCAGCCAAGATGAGAGGATGTATGGGGCTTTCTTT. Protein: CASSQDERMYGAFF.

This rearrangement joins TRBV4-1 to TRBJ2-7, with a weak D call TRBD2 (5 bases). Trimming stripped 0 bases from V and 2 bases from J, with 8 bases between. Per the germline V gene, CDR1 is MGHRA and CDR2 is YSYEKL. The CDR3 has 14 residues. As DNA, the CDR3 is TGCGCCAGCAGCCAAGAAAGCGGCACCTACGAGCAGTACTTC. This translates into CASSQESGTYEQYF.

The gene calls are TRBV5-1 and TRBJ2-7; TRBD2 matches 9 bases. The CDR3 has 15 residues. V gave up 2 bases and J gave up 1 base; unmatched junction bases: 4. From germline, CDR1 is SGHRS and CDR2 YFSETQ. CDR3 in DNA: TGCGCCAGCAGCTTCGGTAGCGGGGGATCCTACGAGCAGTACTTC. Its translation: CASSFGSGGSYEQYF.

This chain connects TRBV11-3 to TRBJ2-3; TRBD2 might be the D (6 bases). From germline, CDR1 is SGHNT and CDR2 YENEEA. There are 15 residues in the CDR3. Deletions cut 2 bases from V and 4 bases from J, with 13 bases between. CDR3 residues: CASSLRGTGSDTQYF. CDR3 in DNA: TGTGCCAGCAGCTTACGCGGGACCGGATCAGATACGCAGTATTTT.

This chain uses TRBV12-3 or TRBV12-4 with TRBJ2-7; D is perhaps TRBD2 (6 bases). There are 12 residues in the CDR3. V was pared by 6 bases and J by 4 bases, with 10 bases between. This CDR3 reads CASSRGIYEQYF. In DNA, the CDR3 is TGTGCCAGCAGCCGGGGGATTTACGAGCAGTACTTC.

The CDR3 DNA is TGTGCCACCAGTGATTTACGGGGAGCCTCAGATACGCAGTATTTT. Translated, it gives CATSDLRGASDTQYF. The chain couples TRBV24-1 to TRBJ2-3, with a tentative D call TRBD2 (5 bases). Trimming pared 1 base from V and 4 bases from J, leaving 11 bases between. Germline-derived CDR1 and CDR2 are KGHDR and SFDVKD. CDR3 length: 15 amino acids.

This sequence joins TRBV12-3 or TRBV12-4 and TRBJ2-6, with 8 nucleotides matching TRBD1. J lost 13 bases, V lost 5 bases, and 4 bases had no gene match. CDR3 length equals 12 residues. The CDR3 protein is CASSNRDRVLTF. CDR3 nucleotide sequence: TGTGCCAGCAGTAACCGGGACAGGGTCCTGACTTTC.

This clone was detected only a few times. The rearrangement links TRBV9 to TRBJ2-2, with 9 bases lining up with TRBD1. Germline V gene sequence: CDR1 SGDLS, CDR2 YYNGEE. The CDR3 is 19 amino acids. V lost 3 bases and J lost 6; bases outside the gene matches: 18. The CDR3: CASSAHGTGGEVLAGELFF. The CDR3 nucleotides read TGTGCCAGCAGCGCTCACGGTACAGGGGGCGAGGTATTGGCCGGGGAGCTGTTTTTT.

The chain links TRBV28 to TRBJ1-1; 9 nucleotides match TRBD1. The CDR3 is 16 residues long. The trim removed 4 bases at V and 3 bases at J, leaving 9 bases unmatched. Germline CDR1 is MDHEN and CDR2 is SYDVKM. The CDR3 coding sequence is TGTGCCAGCAGTTCCCCCGGACAGGGGCAGGACACTGAAGCTTTCTTT. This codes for CASSSPGQGQDTEAFF.

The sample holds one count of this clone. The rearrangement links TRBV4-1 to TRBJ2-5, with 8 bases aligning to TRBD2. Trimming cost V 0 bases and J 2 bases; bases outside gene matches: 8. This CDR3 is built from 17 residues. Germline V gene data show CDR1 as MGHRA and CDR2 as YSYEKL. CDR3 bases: TGCGCCAGCAGCCAAGATCGGACTAGCCGTAATCAAGAGACCCAGTACTTC. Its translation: CASSQDRTSRNQETQYF.

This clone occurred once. CDR3 in DNA: TGTGCCTGGACCACCGGGACAGTCTACTCCTACAATGAGCAGTTCTTC. It codes for CAWTTGTVYSYNEQFF. The chain is built from TRBV30 and TRBJ2-1, with TRBD1 matching 7 bases. The CDR3 spans 16 residues. Germline values: CDR1 GTSNPN, CDR2 SVGIG (reference sequence). The V gene end was trimmed by 4 bases and the J gene end by 0 bases; junction bases not matched to a gene: 9.

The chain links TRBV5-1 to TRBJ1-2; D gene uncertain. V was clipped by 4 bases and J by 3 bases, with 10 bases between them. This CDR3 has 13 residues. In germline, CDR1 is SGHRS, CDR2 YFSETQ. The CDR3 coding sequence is TGCGCCAGCAGCCCTAGAAACGACTATGGCTACACCTTC. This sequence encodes CASSPRNDYGYTF.